A single sample gave rise to the 29 T cell receptor beta chains below, sequenced in a study of early T cells in non-severe SARS-CoV-2 infection. TCRdb redid the calling of the 5' RACE reads with MiXCR, one entry per CDR3 protein. Among about 48,000 distinct CDR3 sequences, around 6.4% were seen once, and the ten largest hold 6% to 8.5%. The material sequenced was whole blood, taken at baseline. Receptor source: an adult who was a healthcare worker with PCR-confirmed SARS-CoV-2 infection or an uninfected control (not recorded which).

This clonotype was seen only a few times. The chain has TRBV6-4 and TRBJ2-3, with 8 bases fitting TRBD2. Germline assignment: CDR1 MRHNA and CDR2 SNTAGT. The CDR3 extends over 14 amino acids. V lost 2 bases to trimming and J lost 6 bases; unmatched junction nucleotides: 4. CDR3 loop: CASSDGAGADTQYF. CDR3 DNA sequence: TGTGCCAGCAGTGACGGAGCGGGAGCTGATACGCAGTATTTT.

This chain joins TRBV6-2 or TRBV6-3 and TRBJ1-1; TRBD1 might be the D (6 bases). The CDR3 spans 10 residues. Deletions cut 6 bases from V and 8 bases from J, with 7 bases between. CDR1 MNHEY and CDR2 SVGEGT come from the germline V gene. The CDR3 is CASSQGEAFF. The CDR3 region has the DNA TGTGCCAGCAGCCAGGGGGAAGCTTTCTTT.

J is TRBJ2-3 and V is TRBV5-4; a weak D match, TRBD2 (5 bases). Between the trimmed V and J ends, which lost 5 bases and 4 bases, there was a span of 14 bases. The germline CDR1 and CDR2 sequences are SGHNT and YYREEE (reference sequence). This CDR3 is built from 14 residues. DNA of the CDR3: TGTGCCAGCAGACCGGGATCGGCCGCAGATACGCAGTATTTT. It specifies CASRPGSAADTQYF.

This sequence joins TRBV29-1 and TRBJ2-6; D may match TRBD1 or TRBD2 (6 bases each). The CDR3 has 16 residues. Deletions cut 6 bases from V and 4 bases from J, with 19 bases between. CDR1 SQVTM and CDR2 ANQGSEA come from the germline V gene. The CDR3 sequence is CSVLSRSGAGANVLTF. The CDR3 coding sequence is TGCAGCGTCCTGTCGAGATCGGGGGCCGGGGCCAACGTCCTGACTTTC.

This clonotype was counted at least ten times. V is TRBV29-1 and J is TRBJ1-2, with D maybe TRBD1 (5 bases). The CDR3 is made up of 13 amino acids. CDR1 is SQVTM and CDR2 is ANQGSEA in the germline V gene. V lost 7 bases and J lost 0, with 12 bases in between. CDR3 protein: CSGGGPPNYGYTF. As DNA, the CDR3 is TGCAGCGGGGGGGGACCACCTAACTATGGCTACACCTTC.

This clonotype has ten or more counts. This chain connects TRBV5-1 to TRBJ2-7; D not certain. The V and J ends lost 0 bases and 0 bases respectively, with 10 bases between them. The V gene's germline CDR1 is SGHRS and CDR2 YFSETQ. The CDR3 has 15 residues. The CDR3 loop is CASSLAFGSSYEQYF. Written as DNA, the CDR3 is TGCGCCAGCAGCTTGGCCTTTGGCAGCTCCTACGAGCAGTACTTC.

This chain joins TRBV24-1 and TRBJ2-1; 8 nucleotides match TRBD2. This CDR3 is 14 amino acids long. J gave up 7 bases and V 5 bases, and 6 bases lay outside the gene matches. Germline CDR1 is KGHDR and CDR2 is SFDVKD. The CDR3 DNA reads as TGTGCCACCAGTGTTGCGACTAGCGCTAATGAGCAGTTCTTC. It is translated as CATSVATSANEQFF.

This chain connects TRBV5-4 to TRBJ1-6; tentatively, D is TRBD1 (5 bases). V was trimmed by 4 bases and J by 2 bases, leaving 10 bases between them. Germline V gives CDR1 SGHNT, CDR2 YYREEE (reference sequence). The CDR3 has 15 amino acids. Here the CDR3 DNA reads TGTGCCAGCAGCAAAGGGGAAGCCTATAATTCACCCCTCCACTTT. As protein: CASSKGEAYNSPLHF.

This clonotype has just a few counts. J is TRBJ2-1 and V is TRBV5-1; D uncertain. CDR1 and CDR2 from the germline V gene are SGHRS and YFSETQ. The length of the CDR3 is 12 residues. Trimming left V 4 bases short and J 4 bases short, with 6 bases between. The CDR3 DNA sequence: TGCGCCAGCAGCCTGAATTACAATGAGCAGTTCTTC. Amino acids: CASSLNYNEQFF.

Only a few counts were recorded for this clonotype. V is TRBV9 and J is TRBJ2-3; D perhaps matches TRBD2 (5 bases). Germline V gene sequence: CDR1 SGDLS, CDR2 YYNGEE. The CDR3 spans 16 residues. V was pared by 4 bases and J by 2 bases, with 17 bases between. CDR3: CASSPYLGAATDTQYF. The CDR3 nucleotides read TGTGCCAGCAGCCCCTACTTGGGAGCGGCCACAGATACGCAGTATTTT.

This clonotype was detected only once. The genes are TRBV29-1 and TRBJ1-2; possible D gene TRBD1, 6 bases. V lost 7 bases to trimming and J lost 8 bases, with 20 bases between them. Germline V gene lookup returns CDR1 SQVTM and CDR2 ANQGSEA. This CDR3 has 13 residues. The CDR3 is CSAAGSDRQGYTF. CDR3 bases: TGCAGCGCTGCAGGGTCGGACAGACAGGGCTACACCTTC.

This clonotype appeared many times. CDR3 loop: CSARVTSYEQYF. The CDR3 bases are TGCAGTGCTAGAGTTACAAGTTACGAGCAGTACTTC. The V call is TRBV20-1, the J call TRBJ2-7; D unresolved. Trimming left V 1 base short and J 4 bases short, with 8 bases between. The germline CDR1 and CDR2 sequences are DFQATT and SNEGSKA (reference sequence). The CDR3 covers 12 residues.

In this sample, this clonotype turned up many times. V is TRBV4-2 and J is TRBJ2-7; no clear D. Germline V gives CDR1 LGHNA, CDR2 YNFKEQ. This CDR3 spans 14 amino acids. V was clipped by 3 bases and J by 0 bases, with 9 bases between them. CDR3 amino acids: CASSHTRISYEQYF. CDR3 in DNA: TGTGCCAGCAGCCATACACGGATCTCCTACGAGCAGTACTTC.

This clonotype occurred a few times. The V and J genes are TRBV5-1 and TRBJ2-1, with 15 nucleotides matching TRBD2. The V segment lost 5 bases and the J segment 5 bases; nucleotides outside the gene matches: 8. The CDR3 is 17 amino acids. CDR1 and CDR2 (germline): SGHRS, YFSETQ. As DNA, the CDR3 is TGCGCCAGCAGACCCGGACTAGCGGGAGGGTCCAACAATGAGCAGTTCTTC. Amino acids: CASRPGLAGGSNNEQFF.

The chain carries TRBV6-6 and TRBJ1-6, with D unclear. V shed 0 bases and J shed 10 bases, with 4 bases lying between them. This CDR3 region has 12 residues. Germline V gene lookup returns CDR1 MNHNY and CDR2 SVGAGI (reference sequence). The DNA for the CDR3 is TGTGCCAGCAGTTACTCGGGATCACCCCTCCACTTT. Residues: CASSYSGSPLHF.

This clonotype was seen ten or more times. J is TRBJ2-5 and V is TRBV19, with D perhaps assigned TRBD1 or TRBD2 (7 bases each). CDR3 size: 14 residues. Trimming took 5 bases from V and 5 from J, leaving 15 bases between them. CDR1 and CDR2 from the germline V gene are LNHDA and SQIVND (reference sequence). The CDR3 sequence: CASSPHRGGETQYF. Written as DNA, the CDR3 is TGTGCCAGTAGTCCCCACAGGGGAGGGGAGACCCAGTACTTC. Using reference TRBV19 and TRBJ2-5 for the parts outside the CDR3, the full variable domain is DGGITQSPKYLFRKEGQNVTLSCEQNLNHDAMYWYRQDPGQGLRLIYYSQIVNDFQKGDIAEGYSVSREKKESFPLTVTSAQKNPTAFYLCASSPHRGGETQYFGPGTRLLVL.

There are a few counts of this clonotype. The rearrangement joins TRBV12-3 or TRBV12-4 to TRBJ2-4; weak D call: TRBD1 (6 bases). The germline V and J ends were trimmed by 4 bases and 6 bases, with 13 bases remaining between them. CDR3 length: 14 residues. CDR3 loop: CASSSRTETNIQYF. CDR3 nucleotide sequence: TGTGCCAGCAGTTCCCGGACAGAAACAAACATTCAGTACTTC.

This clonotype was observed at least ten times. The chain has TRBV28 and TRBJ1-2, with TRBD1 matching 10 bases. Germline V CDR1 and CDR2: MDHEN, SYDVKM. J gave up 7 bases and V 10 bases, and 3 bases lay outside the gene matches. This CDR3 has 11 amino acids. CDR3 in DNA: TGTGCCATCGACAGGGGGCTTGGCTACACCTTC. Translation: CAIDRGLGYTF.

At least ten counts were recorded for this clonotype. The rearrangement links TRBV7-2 to TRBJ1-2; 8 nucleotides line up with TRBD1. CDR3 length: 14 amino acids. Germline CDR1 is SGHTA and CDR2 is FQGNSA. Trimming removed 4 bases from V and 6 bases from J; junction bases left unmatched: 7. CDR3 in DNA: TGTGCCAGCAGCTCTCAGGGGGCGCTTAATGGCTACACCTTC. It encodes CASSSQGALNGYTF. Full variable domain (rest looked up from reference TRBV7-2 and TRBJ1-2): GAGVSQSPSNKVTEKGKDVELRCDPISGHTALYWYRQSLGQGLEFLIYFQGNSAPDKSGLPSDRFSAERTGGSVSTLTIQRTQQEDSAVYLCASSSQGALNGYTFGSGTRLTVV.

This chain joins TRBV5-6 and TRBJ1-2, with 10 nucleotides matching TRBD1. The V gene end was trimmed by 4 bases and the J gene end by 2 bases; junction bases not matched to a gene: 5. The CDR3 runs 15 residues. Germline V gives CDR1 SGHDT, CDR2 YYEEEE. The CDR3: CASSPGQGHNYGYTF. In nucleotides, the CDR3 is TGTGCCAGCAGCCCGGGACAGGGGCACAACTATGGCTACACCTTC.

The V and J genes are TRBV28 and TRBJ2-1; D is possibly TRBD2 (7 bases). Germline CDR1 reads MDHEN; CDR2 reads SYDVKM. The CDR3 extends over 15 amino acids. Trimming stripped 3 bases from V and 6 bases from J, with 15 bases between. CDR3 protein: CASSLGGRDINEQFF. The CDR3 bases are TGTGCCAGCAGTTTGGGGGGGCGGGACATCAATGAGCAGTTCTTC.

V is TRBV6-5 and J is TRBJ2-7; maybe TRBD2 (6 bases). CDR3 length equals 14 residues. Germline V gene data show CDR1 as MNHEY and CDR2 as SVGAGI. Deletions cut 4 bases from V and 7 bases from J, with 17 bases between. The CDR3, as DNA: TGTGCCAGCAGTTCCCCGGGGGACCTTCGGGAGCAGTACTTC. Translating it yields CASSSPGDLREQYF.

V is TRBV7-6 and J is TRBJ2-2, with 7 bases fitting TRBD1. Unmatched junction bases numbered 5, after V lost 2 bases and J lost 5 bases. This CDR3 comprises 15 residues. CDR1 is SGHVS, CDR2 FNYEAQ, per germline. CDR3 DNA: TGTGCCAGCAGCTTATTGGCCAGGGGGACCGGGGAGCTGTTTTTT. It specifies CASSLLARGTGELFF. Looking up the rest from reference TRBV7-6 and TRBJ2-2 gives the full variable domain: GAGVSQSPRYKVTKRGQDVALRCDPISGHVSLYWYRQALGQGPEFLTYFNYEAQQDKSGLPNDRFSAERPEGSISTLTIQRTEQRDSAMYRCASSLLARGTGELFFGEGSRLTVL.

This clonotype was counted many times. The CDR3 sequence is CSVAFRGSGEQYF. CDR3 coding DNA: TGCAGCGTGGCCTTTCGGGGAAGCGGCGAGCAGTACTTC. This chain uses TRBV29-1 with TRBJ2-7; possible D gene TRBD2, 5 bases. The V gene lost 6 bases and the J gene lost 6 bases, with 18 bases spanning the gap. The germline V gene encodes CDR1 SQVTM and CDR2 ANQGSEA. The CDR3 extends over 13 amino acids.

Ten or more counts support this clonotype. The V and J genes are TRBV29-1 and TRBJ1-1; no definite D call. The CDR3 spans 12 residues. Germline V gives CDR1 SQVTM, CDR2 ANQGSEA. V was clipped by 3 bases and J by 5 bases, with 10 bases between them. The CDR3 reads CSVEEVRTEAFF. The CDR3 DNA follows: TGCAGCGTTGAGGAGGTGAGAACTGAAGCTTTCTTT.

This clonotype was counted ten times or more. The gene calls are TRBV6-1 and TRBJ2-5; tentative D call: TRBD1 (6 bases). Germline V gene lookup returns CDR1 MNHNS and CDR2 SASEGT. The CDR3 totals 14 residues. With 8 bases removed from V and 5 bases from J, the gap between germline ends came to 18 bases. CDR3 DNA sequence: TGTGCCAGCGGAAAGGGGGTGGAAATGGAGACCCAGTACTTC. It yields the protein CASGKGVEMETQYF.

This clonotype showed up just a few times. This chain connects TRBV7-6 to TRBJ1-1; the D gene is possibly TRBD1 (5 bases). CDR1 is SGHVS and CDR2 is FNYEAQ in the germline V gene. The CDR3 is 14 residues long. Trimming left V 1 base short and J 3 bases short, with 9 bases between. CDR3 residues: CASSLDQGDTEAFF. Written as DNA, the CDR3 is TGTGCCAGCAGCTTAGATCAGGGAGACACTGAAGCTTTCTTT.

At least ten counts were recorded for this clonotype. This chain's CDR3 is CASSLGTDRTDTQYF. CDR3 sequence (DNA): TGTGCCAGCAGTCTCGGAACAGATAGGACAGATACGCAGTATTTT. V and J are TRBV27 and TRBJ2-3; D ambiguous. Trimming removed 5 bases from V and 3 bases from J, with 15 bases in between. Per germline, CDR1 MNHEY and CDR2 SMNVEV (reference sequence). The CDR3 loop spans 15 amino acids.

This clonotype was recorded at least ten times. The rearrangement joins TRBV2 to TRBJ1-4, with D unresolved. Trimming removed 5 bases from V and 10 bases from J, with 8 bases in between. Germline-derived CDR1 and CDR2 are SNHLY and FYNNEI. This CDR3 is 11 amino acids long. CDR3 loop: CASSYGPKLFF. The CDR3 DNA follows: TGTGCCAGCAGTTACGGGCCAAAACTGTTTTTT.